This TCR beta chain was retrieved from a study of T cells in Graves' hyperthyroidism and ophthalmopathy. From RNA transcripts, TCR beta CDR3 regions were amplified. First-round RT-PCR targeting the TCR CDR3 was performed with the HTBI primer set. TCRdb called the multiplex PCR reads again in MiXCR, with one record for every CDR3 protein. The table lists 95,000 to 110,000 distinct CDR3 sequences, over 45% of them singletons. The CDR3 totals 16 residues. CDR1 and CDR2 from the germline V gene are LNHDA and SQIVND (reference sequence). Points on this clonotype: At one end, the junction sequence differs from germline, possibly due to a read error.

Input material: blood. The clonotype was recovered from a man aged 40-50 years with Graves' hyperthyroidism. V gene TRBV19 combines with J gene TRBJ2-6, with TRBD1 matching over 9 bases. CDR3 sequence: CASSLTGGGSANVPTF. As DNA, the CDR3 is TGTGCCAGCAGTTTAACAGGGGGCGGATCGGCCAACGTCCCGACTTTC.